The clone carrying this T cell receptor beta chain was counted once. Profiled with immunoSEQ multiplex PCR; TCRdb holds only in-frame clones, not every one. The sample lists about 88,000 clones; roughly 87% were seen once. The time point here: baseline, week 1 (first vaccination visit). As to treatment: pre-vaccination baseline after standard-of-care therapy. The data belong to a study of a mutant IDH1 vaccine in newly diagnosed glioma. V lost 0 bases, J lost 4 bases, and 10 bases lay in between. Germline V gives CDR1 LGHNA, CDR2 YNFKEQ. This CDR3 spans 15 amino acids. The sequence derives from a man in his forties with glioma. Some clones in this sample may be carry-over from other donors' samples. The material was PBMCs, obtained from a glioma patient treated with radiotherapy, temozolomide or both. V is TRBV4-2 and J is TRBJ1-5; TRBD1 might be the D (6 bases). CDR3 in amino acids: CASSQDLGGNQPQHF. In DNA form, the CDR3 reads TGTGCCAGCAGCCAAGATTTAGGGGGGAATCAGCCCCAGCATTTT.